Listed below are T cell receptor beta chains from one sample, sequenced in a study of control samples from healthy donors and cancer patients. Repertoires were generated with immunoSEQ multiplex PCR, while TCRdb's copy carries only in-frame clones and drops some. The sample contains fewer than 300,000 clones, over 75% of which appear only once. The sample taken for sequencing was PBMCs. These receptors all come from a woman in her sixties with lung cancer. CDR3s include the opening cysteine and the closing phenylalanine or tryptophan. Each record gives: J gene, V gene, clone size, D gene, CDR3 protein, CDR3 DNA. A D gene is named only where the DNA matches it firmly. Clone sizes are given selectively: once, few, many, or a class where the clone is expanded.

j_call: TRBJ1-2
v_call: TRBV6-5
clone_size: few
d_call: TRBD1
cdr3_aa: CASSSGQGAGYGYTF
cdr3_nt: TGTGCCAGCAGCTCTGGACAGGGGGCAGGGTATGGCTACACCTTC

j_call: TRBJ2-7
v_call: TRBV5-4
clone_size: NA
d_call: NA
cdr3_aa: CASSAPGSQSYEQYF
cdr3_nt: TGTGCCAGCAGCGCCCCGGGATCCCAGTCCTACGAGCAGTACTTC

j_call: TRBJ1-1
v_call: TRBV5-1
clone_size: NA
d_call: TRBD1
cdr3_aa: CASSLETGAGTEAFF
cdr3_nt: TGCGCCAGCAGCTTGGAGACAGGGGCGGGAACTGAAGCTTTCTTT

j_call: TRBJ1-2
v_call: TRBV19
clone_size: NA
d_call: NA
cdr3_aa: CASSFPGGGHGYTF
cdr3_nt: TGTGCCAGTAGTTTCCCTGGCGGGGGCCATGGCTACACCTTC

j_call: TRBJ2-3
v_call: TRBV2
clone_size: NA
d_call: NA
cdr3_aa: CASRILNTQYF
cdr3_nt: TGTGCCAGCAGGATCCTAAATACGCAGTATTTT

j_call: TRBJ1-6
v_call: TRBV5-1
clone_size: NA
d_call: NA
cdr3_aa: CASSLALRGYSPLHF
cdr3_nt: TGCGCCAGCAGCTTGGCCCTTCGGGGTTATTCACCCCTCCACTTT

j_call: TRBJ1-5
v_call: TRBV7-8
clone_size: NA
d_call: NA
cdr3_aa: CASSLEGAYSNQPQHF
cdr3_nt: TGTGCCAGCAGCTTAGAGGGAGCTTATAGCAATCAGCCCCAGCATTTT

j_call: TRBJ1-2
v_call: TRBV9
clone_size: NA
d_call: TRBD1
cdr3_aa: CASSHGQGPYGYTF
cdr3_nt: TGTGCCAGCAGCCATGGACAGGGGCCTTATGGCTACACCTTC

j_call: TRBJ1-6
v_call: TRBV2
clone_size: NA
d_call: NA
cdr3_aa: CASTPEGGRNSPLHF
cdr3_nt: TGTGCCAGCACCCCTGAAGGGGGGCGGAATTCACCCCTCCACTTT

j_call: TRBJ1-1
v_call: TRBV25-1
clone_size: NA
d_call: TRBD1
cdr3_aa: CASSAGSRGRTEAFF
cdr3_nt: TGTGCCAGCAGTGCCGGCTCCAGGGGGCGGACTGAAGCTTTCTTT

j_call: TRBJ2-7
v_call: TRBV15
clone_size: NA
d_call: NA
cdr3_aa: CATSRSRGEQYF
cdr3_nt: TGTGCCACCAGCAGATCCCGTGGCGAGCAGTACTTC

j_call: TRBJ1-1
v_call: TRBV10-3
clone_size: NA
d_call: TRBD1
cdr3_aa: CAISRGTAVNTEAFF
cdr3_nt: TGTGCCATCAGTAGGGGGACAGCCGTGAACACTGAAGCTTTCTTT

j_call: TRBJ1-1
v_call: TRBV9
clone_size: NA
d_call: NA
cdr3_aa: CASSVGSGNTEAFF
cdr3_nt: TGTGCCAGCAGCGTAGGTTCAGGAAACACTGAAGCTTTCTTT

j_call: TRBJ2-7
v_call: TRBV2
clone_size: few
d_call: NA
cdr3_aa: CASSVLPYEQYF
cdr3_nt: TGTGCCAGCAGTGTTCTCCCCTACGAGCAGTACTTC

j_call: TRBJ2-7
v_call: TRBV3-1/TRBV3-2
clone_size: NA
d_call: TRBD1
cdr3_aa: CASSPRDRGGNEQYF
cdr3_nt: TGTGCCAGCAGCCCCCGGGACAGGGGGGGAAACGAGCAGTACTTC

j_call: TRBJ2-3
v_call: TRBV5-4
clone_size: NA
d_call: TRBD2
cdr3_aa: CASRGRREGAGDTQYF
cdr3_nt: TGTGCCAGCAGGGGGCGGCGGGAGGGCGCCGGAGATACGCAGTATTTT

j_call: TRBJ2-3
v_call: TRBV5-4
clone_size: NA
d_call: NA
cdr3_aa: CASSADRFTDTQYF
cdr3_nt: TGTGCCAGCAGCGCCGACAGGTTCACAGATACGCAGTATTTT

j_call: TRBJ2-3
v_call: TRBV11-2
clone_size: NA
d_call: TRBD2
cdr3_aa: CASSFSSGGFSTDTQYF
cdr3_nt: TGTGCCAGCAGCTTTTCTAGCGGGGGTTTTAGCACAGATACGCAGTATTTT

j_call: TRBJ1-1
v_call: TRBV14
clone_size: NA
d_call: TRBD1
cdr3_aa: CASSPLRGLLNTEAFF
cdr3_nt: TGTGCCAGCAGCCCTCTCAGGGGGCTGTTGAACACTGAAGCTTTCTTT

j_call: TRBJ2-3
v_call: TRBV6-2/TRBV6-3
clone_size: NA
d_call: NA
cdr3_aa: CASSREKLRADTQYF
cdr3_nt: TGTGCCAGCAGTCGGGAGAAACTTCGCGCAGATACGCAGTATTTT

j_call: TRBJ2-5
v_call: TRBV15
clone_size: NA
d_call: TRBD2
cdr3_aa: CATSKHLGLEGETQYF
cdr3_nt: TGTGCCACCAGCAAACACCTTGGACTAGAGGGAGAGACCCAGTACTTC

j_call: TRBJ2-2
v_call: TRBV5-1
clone_size: NA
d_call: TRBD1
cdr3_aa: CASRSVGGNTGELFF
cdr3_nt: TGCGCCAGCAGATCCGTAGGGGGCAACACCGGGGAGCTGTTTTTT

j_call: TRBJ1-5
v_call: TRBV6-5
clone_size: few
d_call: TRBD1
cdr3_aa: CASSSEGAFNQPQHF
cdr3_nt: TGTGCCAGCAGTTCGGAGGGGGCTTTCAATCAGCCCCAGCATTTT

j_call: TRBJ2-3
v_call: TRBV7-2
clone_size: NA
d_call: NA
cdr3_aa: CASSTNLGGTQYF
cdr3_nt: TGTGCCAGCAGCACAAACCTAGGGGGTACGCAGTATTTT

j_call: TRBJ2-3
v_call: TRBV6-6
clone_size: NA
d_call: TRBD2
cdr3_aa: CASSYLAGGDTQYF
cdr3_nt: TGTGCCAGCAGTTACCTAGCGGGGGGAGATACGCAGTATTTT

j_call: TRBJ1-2
v_call: TRBV11-2
clone_size: NA
d_call: NA
cdr3_aa: CASSLDPAGYSYTF
cdr3_nt: TGTGCCAGCAGCTTAGATCCGGCAGGGTATAGCTACACCTTC

j_call: TRBJ1-5
v_call: TRBV28
clone_size: few
d_call: NA
cdr3_aa: CASTPKNRVGQPQHF
cdr3_nt: TGTGCCAGCACCCCTAAGAACAGGGTAGGGCAGCCCCAGCATTTT

j_call: TRBJ2-7
v_call: TRBV15
clone_size: NA
d_call: NA
cdr3_aa: CATSRRTNRVSYEQYF
cdr3_nt: TGTGCCACCAGCAGGCGCACTAACCGGGTCTCCTACGAGCAGTACTTC

j_call: TRBJ2-1
v_call: TRBV5-4
clone_size: NA
d_call: NA
cdr3_aa: CASSLTGSYNEQFF
cdr3_nt: TGTGCCAGCAGCTTGACCGGTTCCTACAATGAGCAGTTCTTC

j_call: TRBJ2-2
v_call: TRBV9
clone_size: few
d_call: NA
cdr3_aa: CASRQDRDFTGELFF
cdr3_nt: TGTGCCAGCAGGCAGGACAGAGACTTCACCGGGGAGCTGTTTTTT

j_call: TRBJ2-1
v_call: TRBV5-1
clone_size: NA
d_call: TRBD2
cdr3_aa: CASSLVGLAGASAGEQFF
cdr3_nt: TGCGCCAGCAGCTTGGTGGGGCTAGCGGGGGCCTCAGCGGGAGAGCAGTTCTTC

j_call: TRBJ1-6
v_call: TRBV7-2
clone_size: NA
d_call: TRBD1
cdr3_aa: CASSLPGQGRGSPLHF
cdr3_nt: TGTGCCAGCAGCCTCCCGGGACAGGGGAGGGGGTCACCCCTCCACTTT

j_call: TRBJ1-3
v_call: TRBV19
clone_size: NA
d_call: TRBD1
cdr3_aa: CASTVDRAGNTIYF
cdr3_nt: TGTGCCAGTACCGTTGACAGGGCTGGAAACACCATATATTTT

j_call: TRBJ1-1
v_call: TRBV19
clone_size: once
d_call: NA
cdr3_aa: CASSMARDTEAFF
cdr3_nt: TGTGCCAGTAGTATGGCCCGAGACACTGAAGCTTTCTTT

j_call: TRBJ2-1
v_call: TRBV11-2
clone_size: NA
d_call: TRBD1
cdr3_aa: CASSAGTGGYNEQFF
cdr3_nt: TGTGCCAGCAGCGCCGGGACAGGGGGCTACAATGAGCAGTTCTTC

j_call: TRBJ2-2
v_call: TRBV3-1/TRBV3-2
clone_size: NA
d_call: NA
cdr3_aa: CASGKGSTGELFF
cdr3_nt: TGTGCCAGCGGGAAGGGGAGCACCGGGGAGCTGTTTTTT

j_call: TRBJ2-1
v_call: TRBV11-2
clone_size: NA
d_call: NA
cdr3_aa: CASSLSRGGNEQFF
cdr3_nt: TGTGCCAGCAGCTTATCTCGTGGGGGGAATGAGCAGTTCTTC

j_call: TRBJ1-3
v_call: TRBV9
clone_size: once
d_call: NA
cdr3_aa: CASSVEMYRPEAGNTIYF
cdr3_nt: TGTGCCAGCAGCGTTGAAATGTATAGGCCAGAAGCTGGAAACACCATATATTTT

j_call: TRBJ2-3
v_call: TRBV5-8
clone_size: NA
d_call: NA
cdr3_aa: CASSLGLLTQYF
cdr3_nt: TGTGCCAGCAGCTTGGGACTTCTTACGCAGTATTTT

j_call: TRBJ1-1
v_call: TRBV28
clone_size: NA
d_call: TRBD1
cdr3_aa: CASSLSGQGAREAFF
cdr3_nt: TGTGCCAGCAGTTTATCGGGACAGGGAGCGAGAGAAGCTTTCTTT

j_call: TRBJ1-6
v_call: TRBV23-1
clone_size: NA
d_call: NA
cdr3_aa: CASSQSYRFGLF
cdr3_nt: TGCGCCAGCAGTCAATCCTACAGGTTTGGGTTATTT

j_call: TRBJ2-6
v_call: TRBV9
clone_size: NA
d_call: TRBD1
cdr3_aa: CASSVGQGSGANVLTF
cdr3_nt: TGTGCCAGCAGCGTGGGACAGGGCTCTGGGGCCAACGTCCTGACTTTC

j_call: TRBJ1-5
v_call: TRBV30
clone_size: NA
d_call: NA
cdr3_aa: CAWSGFGGVGQPQHF
cdr3_nt: TGTGCCTGGTCTGGCTTTGGGGGGGTAGGTCAGCCCCAGCATTTT

j_call: TRBJ2-2
v_call: TRBV2
clone_size: NA
d_call: NA
cdr3_aa: CASSTGTTSNTGELFF
cdr3_nt: TGTGCCAGCAGTACCGGGACAACTTCGAACACCGGGGAGCTGTTTTTT

j_call: TRBJ2-7
v_call: TRBV5-1
clone_size: few
d_call: NA
cdr3_aa: CASSLEQPHQQYF
cdr3_nt: TGCGCCAGCAGCTTGGAACAGCCCCACCAGCAGTACTTC

j_call: TRBJ1-6
v_call: TRBV5-1
clone_size: NA
d_call: TRBD1
cdr3_aa: CASSLGGQGRSPLHF
cdr3_nt: TGCGCCAGCAGCTTAGGGGGACAGGGACGTTCACCCCTCCACTTT

j_call: TRBJ2-3
v_call: TRBV15
clone_size: NA
d_call: NA
cdr3_aa: CATSRDLTASTDTQYF
cdr3_nt: TGTGCCACCAGCAGAGATCTCACAGCTAGCACAGATACGCAGTATTTT

j_call: TRBJ2-4
v_call: TRBV19
clone_size: NA
d_call: TRBD2
cdr3_aa: CASSISTSGEVQYF
cdr3_nt: TGTGCCAGTAGTATATCGACTAGCGGGGAGGTTCAGTACTTC

j_call: TRBJ1-5
v_call: TRBV5-8
clone_size: NA
d_call: TRBD1
cdr3_aa: CASSLATGTGGHNQPQHF
cdr3_nt: TGTGCCAGCAGCTTGGCTACAGGGACAGGGGGTCATAATCAGCCCCAGCATTTT

j_call: TRBJ1-2
v_call: TRBV6-5
clone_size: NA
d_call: TRBD1
cdr3_aa: CASSPGQGFGYTF
cdr3_nt: TGTGCCAGCAGTCCGGGACAGGGTTTTGGCTACACCTTC

j_call: TRBJ1-5
v_call: TRBV18
clone_size: few
d_call: NA
cdr3_aa: CASSPPGTQDQPQHF
cdr3_nt: TGTGCCAGCTCACCACCTGGGACCCAGGATCAGCCCCAGCATTTT

j_call: TRBJ1-1
v_call: TRBV6-1
clone_size: few
d_call: NA
cdr3_aa: CASSEAGVGLKAFF
cdr3_nt: TGTGCCAGCAGTGAAGCGGGCGTGGGTTTAAAAGCTTTCTTT

j_call: TRBJ2-6
v_call: TRBV7-9
clone_size: NA
d_call: NA
cdr3_aa: CASSFSGATGANVLTF
cdr3_nt: TGTGCCAGCAGCTTTTCGGGGGCGACTGGGGCCAACGTCCTGACTTTC

j_call: TRBJ2-1
v_call: TRBV15
clone_size: NA
d_call: NA
cdr3_aa: CATSRVGIYEQFF
cdr3_nt: TGTGCCACCAGCAGAGTCGGCATCTATGAGCAGTTCTTC

j_call: TRBJ1-3
v_call: TRBV27
clone_size: NA
d_call: TRBD1
cdr3_aa: CASSSQGNTIYF
cdr3_nt: TGTGCCAGCAGTTCACAGGGGAACACCATATATTTT